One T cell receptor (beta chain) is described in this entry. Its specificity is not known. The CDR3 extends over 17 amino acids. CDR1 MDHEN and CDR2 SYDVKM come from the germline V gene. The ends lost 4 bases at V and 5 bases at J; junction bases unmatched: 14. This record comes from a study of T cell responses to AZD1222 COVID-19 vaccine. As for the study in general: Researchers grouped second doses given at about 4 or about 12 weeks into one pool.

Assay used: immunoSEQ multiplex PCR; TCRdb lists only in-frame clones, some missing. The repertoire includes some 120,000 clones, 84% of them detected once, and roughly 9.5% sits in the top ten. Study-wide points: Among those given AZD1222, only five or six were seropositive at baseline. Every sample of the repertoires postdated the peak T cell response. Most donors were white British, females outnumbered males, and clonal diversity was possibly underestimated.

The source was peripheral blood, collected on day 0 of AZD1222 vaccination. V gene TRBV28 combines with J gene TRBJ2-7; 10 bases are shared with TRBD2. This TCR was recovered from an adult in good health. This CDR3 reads CASSSPPHSGRPHEQYF. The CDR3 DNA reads TGTGCCAGCAGTTCACCCCCCCATAGCGGGAGGCCCCACGAGCAGTACTTC. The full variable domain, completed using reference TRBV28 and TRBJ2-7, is DVKVTQSSRYLVKRTGEKVFLECVQDMDHENMFWYRQDPGLGLRLIYFSYDVKMKEKGDIPEGYSVSREKKERFSLILESASTNQTSMYLCASSSPPHSGRPHEQYFGPGTRLTVT.